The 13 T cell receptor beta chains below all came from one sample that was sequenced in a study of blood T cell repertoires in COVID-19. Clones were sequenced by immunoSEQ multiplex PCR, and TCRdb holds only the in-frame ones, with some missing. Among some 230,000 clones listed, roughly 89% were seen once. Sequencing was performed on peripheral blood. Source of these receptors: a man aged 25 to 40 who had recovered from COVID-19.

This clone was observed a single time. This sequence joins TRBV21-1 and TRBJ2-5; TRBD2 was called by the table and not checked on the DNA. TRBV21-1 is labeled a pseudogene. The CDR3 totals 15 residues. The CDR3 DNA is TGTGCCAGCAGCAACCTAGCGGGGGTGCAAGAGACCCAGTACTTC. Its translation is CASSNLAGVQETQYF.

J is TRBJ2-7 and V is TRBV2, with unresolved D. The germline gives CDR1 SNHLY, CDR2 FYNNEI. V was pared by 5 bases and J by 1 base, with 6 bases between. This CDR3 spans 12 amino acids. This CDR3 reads CASSPLSYEQYF. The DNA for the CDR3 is TGTGCCAGCAGTCCACTTTCCTACGAGCAGTACTTC. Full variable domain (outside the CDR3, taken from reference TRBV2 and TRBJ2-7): EPEVTQTPSHQVTQMGQEVILRCVPISNHLYFYWYRQILGQKVEFLVSFYNNEISEKSEIFDDQFSVERPDGSNFTLKIRSTKLEDSAMYFCASSPLSYEQYFGPGTRLTVT.

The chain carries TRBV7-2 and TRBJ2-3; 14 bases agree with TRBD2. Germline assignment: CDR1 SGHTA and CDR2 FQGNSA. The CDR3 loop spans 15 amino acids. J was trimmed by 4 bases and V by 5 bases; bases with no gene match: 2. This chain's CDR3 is CASSLGLAGADTQYF. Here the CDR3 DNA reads TGTGCCAGCAGCCTGGGACTAGCGGGGGCAGATACGCAGTATTTT.

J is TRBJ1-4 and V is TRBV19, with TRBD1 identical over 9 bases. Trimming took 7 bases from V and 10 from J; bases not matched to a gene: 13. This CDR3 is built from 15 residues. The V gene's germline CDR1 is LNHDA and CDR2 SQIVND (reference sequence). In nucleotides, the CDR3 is TGTGCCAGTACCCCGTCGGGGAGACAGGGGGTAAAACTGTTTTTT. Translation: CASTPSGRQGVKLFF. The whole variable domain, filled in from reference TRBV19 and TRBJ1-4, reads DGGITQSPKYLFRKEGQNVTLSCEQNLNHDAMYWYRQDPGQGLRLIYYSQIVNDFQKGDIAEGYSVSREKKESFPLTVTSAQKNPTAFYLCASTPSGRQGVKLFFGSGTQLSVL.

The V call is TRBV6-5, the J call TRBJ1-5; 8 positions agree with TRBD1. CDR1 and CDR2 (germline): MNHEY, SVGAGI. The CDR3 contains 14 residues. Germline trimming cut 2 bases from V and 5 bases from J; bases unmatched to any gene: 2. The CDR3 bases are TGTGCCAGCAGTTACAGGACAGGGTATCAGCCCCAGCATTTT. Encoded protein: CASSYRTGYQPQHF.

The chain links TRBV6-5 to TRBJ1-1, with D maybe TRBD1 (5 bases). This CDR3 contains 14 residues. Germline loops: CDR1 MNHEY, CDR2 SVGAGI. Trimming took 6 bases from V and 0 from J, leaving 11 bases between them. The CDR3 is CASRGGDLNTEAFF. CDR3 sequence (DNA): TGTGCCAGCAGGGGGGGAGATTTGAACACTGAAGCTTTCTTT.

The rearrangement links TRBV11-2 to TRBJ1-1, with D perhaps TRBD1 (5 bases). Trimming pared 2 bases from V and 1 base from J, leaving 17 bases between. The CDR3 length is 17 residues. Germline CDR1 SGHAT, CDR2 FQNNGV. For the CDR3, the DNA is TGTGCCAGCAGCTTAATAGAATTGACGGACAAGAACACTGAAGCTTTCTTT. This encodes CASSLIELTDKNTEAFF. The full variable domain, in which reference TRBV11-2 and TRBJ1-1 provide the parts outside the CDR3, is EAGVAQSPRYKIIEKRQSVAFWCNPISGHATLYWYQQILGQGPKLLIQFQNNGVVDDSQLPKDRFSAERLKGVDSTLKIQPAKLEDSAVYLCASSLIELTDKNTEAFFGQGTRLTVV.

In nucleotides, the CDR3 is TGTGCCACCAGCGAGGGACTAGCGGGGGGCTCCTACGAGCAGTACTTC. As protein: CATSEGLAGGSYEQYF. The V call is TRBV15, the J call TRBJ2-7; TRBD2 matches at 15 bases. Losses at the gene ends were 5 bases for V and 0 bases for J; bases not matched to a gene: 2. There are 16 residues in the CDR3. Per germline, CDR1 LNHNV and CDR2 YYDKDF (reference sequence).

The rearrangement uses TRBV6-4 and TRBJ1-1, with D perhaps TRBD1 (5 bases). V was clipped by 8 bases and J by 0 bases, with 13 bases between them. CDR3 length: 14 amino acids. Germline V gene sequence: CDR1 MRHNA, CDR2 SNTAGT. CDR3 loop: CASEDRALNTEAFF. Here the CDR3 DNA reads TGTGCCAGCGAAGACAGAGCCCTGAACACTGAAGCTTTCTTT.

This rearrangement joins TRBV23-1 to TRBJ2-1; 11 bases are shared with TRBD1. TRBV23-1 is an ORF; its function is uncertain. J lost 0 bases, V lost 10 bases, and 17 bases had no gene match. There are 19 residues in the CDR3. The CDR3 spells CAKHRPGQGVNSSYNEQFF. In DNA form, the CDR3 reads TGCGCCAAACATCGACCGGGACAGGGGGTGAATTCCTCCTACAATGAGCAGTTCTTC.

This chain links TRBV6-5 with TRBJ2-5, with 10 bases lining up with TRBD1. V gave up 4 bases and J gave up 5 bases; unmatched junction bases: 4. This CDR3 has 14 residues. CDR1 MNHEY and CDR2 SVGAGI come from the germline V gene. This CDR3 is CASSLGQGMETQYF. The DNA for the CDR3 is TGTGCCAGCAGTTTGGGACAGGGGATGGAGACCCAGTACTTC.

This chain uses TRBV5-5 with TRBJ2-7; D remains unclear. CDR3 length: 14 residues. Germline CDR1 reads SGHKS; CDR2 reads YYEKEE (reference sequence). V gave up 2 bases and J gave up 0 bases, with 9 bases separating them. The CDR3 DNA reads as TGTGCCAGCAGCTTAGCCGGGTCCTCCTACGAGCAGTACTTC. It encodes CASSLAGSSYEQYF.

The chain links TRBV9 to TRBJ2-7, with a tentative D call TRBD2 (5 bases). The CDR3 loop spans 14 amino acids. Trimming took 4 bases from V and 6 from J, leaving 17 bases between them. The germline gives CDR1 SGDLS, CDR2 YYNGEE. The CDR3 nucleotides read TGTGCCAGCAGCCCCGGACTCCTCGATCCCGAGCAGTACTTC. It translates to CASSPGLLDPEQYF.